This T cell receptor beta chain was identified in a study of blood T cell repertoires in COVID-19. Study at large: The United States, Italy and Spain provided the acute and convalescent COVID-19 samples. Sources were T cells, B-cell-depleted T cells, or PBMCs; the material itself was cDNA or gDNA.

Per the original data handling: The assay estimated nucleated cells by amplifying reference gene primers. Sequencing used immunoSEQ multiplex PCR; TCRdb keeps in-frame clones, though not all of them. That table gives V, J and clone size, and the DNA gave D and trimming. The table lists about 130,000 clones, roughly 86% of them singletons. The V end was cut by 0 bases, the J end by 10 bases, with 14 bases between. Germline CDR1 reads SGDLS; CDR2 reads YYNGEE. There are 15 residues in the CDR3. The TCR was taken from a human donor in a cohort sampled during active COVID-19. This chain connects TRBV9 to TRBJ1-6, with TRBD1 as a possible D gene (6 bases). What was sequenced was peripheral blood. The CDR3 nucleotides read TGTGCCAGCAGCGTAGAAGGGGGGGGAATGTCACCCCTCCACTTT. Translation: CASSVEGGGMSPLHF.